These 13 T cell receptor beta chains were all obtained from the same sample, sequenced in a study of regulatory T cells in long-lasting Graves disease. TCR beta libraries were built with iRepertoire HTBI primers and Arm-PCR of CDR3 regions. One entry per CDR3 protein results from TCRdb running MiXCR on the multiplex PCR reads. The data contain over 500,000 distinct CDR3 sequences, under 20% of them singletons. Time point: newly diagnosed GD, antithyroid drugs for less than 3 months. With RNA extracted from PBMCs as input, the TCR library was made. The data also belong to a second study, concerning T cells in Graves' hyperthyroidism and ophthalmopathy.

Sequenced material: peripheral blood mononuclear cells (PBMCs), taken at new diagnosis, from a patient treated with antithyroid drugs. The receptor source for this set is a woman aged 25-40 years with Graves disease.

This clonotype was observed many times. The chain couples TRBV6-2 or TRBV6-3 to TRBJ1-5; D may be TRBD1 (5 bases). Germline CDR1 is MNHEY and CDR2 is SVGEGT. CDR3 length: 14 amino acids. Trimming stripped 5 bases from V and 1 base from J, with 9 bases between. The chain's CDR3 is CASSTQGSNQPQHF. Written as DNA, the CDR3 is TGTGCCAGCAGTACCCAGGGCAGCAATCAGCCCCAGCATTTT.

This clonotype was counted once. V is TRBV4-1 and J is TRBJ2-6; weak D call: TRBD2 (6 bases). Germline values: CDR1 MGHRA, CDR2 YSYEKL. Trimming removed 0 bases at V and 0 bases at J, with 9 bases between. The CDR3 has 17 amino acids. The CDR3 here is CASSQDFGSSGANVLTF. The CDR3, as DNA: TGCGCCAGCAGCCAAGATTTCGGGAGCTCTGGGGCCAACGTCCTGACTTTC.

This clonotype has a handful of counts. The gene calls are TRBV5-1 and TRBJ2-1; 10 bases map to TRBD2. The CDR3 runs 16 residues. V shed 0 bases, J shed 7 bases, and the junction held 7 bases outside the gene matches. Germline V gives CDR1 SGHRS, CDR2 YFSETQ. CDR3 sequence (DNA): TGCGCCAGCAGCTTGGTGGCTAGCGGGAGATTGAATGAGCAGTTCTTC. Amino acid sequence: CASSLVASGRLNEQFF. The entire variable domain, with the rest obtained from reference TRBV5-1 and TRBJ2-1, is as follows: KAGVTQTPRYLIKTRGQQVTLSCSPISGHRSVSWYQQTPGQGLQFLFEYFSETQRNKGNFPGRFSGRQFSNSRSEMNVSTLELGDSALYLCASSLVASGRLNEQFFGPGTRLTVL.

This clonotype was found many times. This rearrangement joins TRBV6-1 to TRBJ1-1; D remains unclear. V lost 7 bases to trimming and J lost 1 base, with 19 bases between them. The CDR3 totals 16 residues. CDR1 is MNHNS, CDR2 SASEGT, per germline. CDR3 coding DNA: TGTGCCAGCAAGTGGGGTGCATATCGGGAGAACACTGAAGCTTTCTTT. Encoded protein: CASKWGAYRENTEAFF.

Ten or more counts support this clonotype. The V call is TRBV29-1, the J call TRBJ2-3; weak D call: TRBD2 (5 bases). The CDR3 consists of 12 residues. Trimming shortened V by 3 bases and J by 2 bases, and 6 bases separated the two germline ends. CDR1 and CDR2 (germline): SQVTM, ANQGSEA. CDR3 DNA: TGCAGCGTTGAGAGGGACACAGATACGCAGTATTTT. This translates into CSVERDTDTQYF.

V and J are TRBV18 and TRBJ2-7; D call uncertain. The CDR3 spans 14 residues. Germline CDR1 and CDR2: KGHSH and LQKENI. Trimming shortened V by 2 bases and J by 2 bases, and 10 bases separated the two germline ends. The CDR3 protein is CASSPGNWAYEQYF. As DNA, the CDR3 is TGTGCCAGCTCACCAGGGAACTGGGCCTACGAGCAGTACTTC.

The sample holds many counts of this clonotype. This chain connects TRBV24-1 to TRBJ2-2, with 8 bases aligning to TRBD2. The CDR3 is made up of 17 amino acids. V lost 1 base to trimming and J lost 1 base; unmatched junction nucleotides: 4. CDR1 and CDR2 (germline): KGHDR, SFDVKD. In DNA form, the CDR3 reads TGTGCCACCAGTGATTTCGGGGGACTAGGGAACACCGGGGAGCTGTTTTTT. Protein product: CATSDFGGLGNTGELFF.

This clonotype was counted a few times. This chain joins TRBV6-5 and TRBJ2-7; TRBD1 aligns across 7 bases. J lost 5 bases, V lost 2 bases, and 9 bases had no gene match. CDR1 and CDR2 (germline): MNHEY, SVGAGI. The CDR3 is made up of 15 amino acids. The CDR3 region has the DNA TGTGCCAGCAGTTACGCGGCAGGGGGTTGGGACGAGCAGTACTTC. Translating it yields CASSYAAGGWDEQYF.

This clonotype showed up many times. The V gene is TRBV11-2, the J gene TRBJ2-1; D tentatively reads TRBD1 or TRBD2 (5 bases each). V was trimmed by 1 base and J by 5 bases, leaving 18 bases between them. CDR1 and CDR2 (germline): SGHAT, FQNNGV. CDR3 length: 17 residues. CDR3 sequence reads: CASSLGRLRQPHNEQFF. In DNA form, the CDR3 reads TGTGCCAGCAGCTTAGGAAGACTAAGACAGCCGCACAATGAGCAGTTCTTC. The full variable domain, rest sourced from reference TRBV11-2 and TRBJ2-1, is EAGVAQSPRYKIIEKRQSVAFWCNPISGHATLYWYQQILGQGPKLLIQFQNNGVVDDSQLPKDRFSAERLKGVDSTLKIQPAKLEDSAVYLCASSLGRLRQPHNEQFFGPGTRLTVL.

V is TRBV4-2 and J is TRBJ2-2; D gene ambiguous. Trimming stripped 3 bases from V and 6 bases from J, with 11 bases between. Germline CDR1 and CDR2: LGHNA and YNFKEQ. The CDR3 sequence is 14 residues long. As DNA, the CDR3 is TGTGCCAGCAGCCATTTAAAGGCGGCCGGGGAGCTGTTTTTT. This sequence encodes CASSHLKAAGELFF.

This clonotype has more than one count but fewer than ten. A single base separates this from a much larger clone, so it may be a read error. This sequence joins TRBV28 and TRBJ2-7; the D gene is possibly TRBD1 (6 bases). This CDR3 spans 12 amino acids. The germline CDR1 and CDR2 sequences are MDHEN and SYDVKM. CDR3 nucleotides: TGTGCCGGCAGACAGGTGGGGTACGAGCAGTACTTC. It encodes CAGRQVGYEQYF.

This clonotype was seen at least ten times. This chain connects TRBV20-1 to TRBJ1-1, with a tentative D call TRBD1 (6 bases). The CDR3 consists of 13 residues. Germline values: CDR1 DFQATT, CDR2 SNEGSKA (reference sequence). The V and J ends lost 3 bases and 8 bases respectively, with 16 bases between them. In DNA, the CDR3 is TGCAGTGCTAGGAGCCCCCAGGGGAGAGAAGCTTTCTTT. It codes for CSARSPQGREAFF.

This clonotype showed up many times. The rearrangement joins TRBV27 to TRBJ2-7; tentatively, D is TRBD2 (5 bases). The ends were cut back, 5 bases at V and 0 bases at J, with 14 bases in the middle. CDR1 is MNHEY and CDR2 is SMNVEV in the germline V gene (reference sequence). The CDR3 is 15 residues long. DNA for the CDR3: TGTGCCAGCAGTGACCTCGGGATCCACTCCTACGAGCAGTACTTC. Protein product: CASSDLGIHSYEQYF.